Presented here are 8 T cell receptor beta chains from one specimen sequenced in a study of T cell responses to AZD1222 COVID-19 vaccine. Clones were sequenced by immunoSEQ multiplex PCR, and TCRdb holds only the in-frame ones, with some missing. The sample records about 85,000 clones, 85% being singletons. The sequencing used peripheral blood, collected 28 days after the second AZD1222 dose. The source is an adult who received the AZD1222 COVID-19 vaccine.

This clone was recorded only once. This chain connects TRBV10-2 to TRBJ2-7; no firm D call. The CDR3 runs 14 residues. Deletions cut 0 bases from V and 2 bases from J, with 8 bases between. CDR1 WSHSY and CDR2 SAAADI come from the germline V gene. The chain's CDR3 is CASSESGKAYEQYF. CDR3 DNA sequence: TGCGCCAGCAGTGAGTCTGGGAAGGCCTACGAGCAGTACTTC.

This chain connects TRBV9 to TRBJ2-1, with 8 bases fitting TRBD2. Trimming at V came to 3 bases and at J to 7 bases, leaving 18 bases not matched to a gene. This CDR3 spans 18 amino acids. The germline CDR1 and CDR2 sequences are SGDLS and YYNGEE. The CDR3 spells CASSGGGIGRALGNEQFF. CDR3 DNA sequence: TGTGCCAGCAGCGGAGGGGGTATCGGGAGGGCCCTCGGGAATGAGCAGTTCTTC. Using reference TRBV9 and TRBJ2-1 for the parts outside the CDR3, the full variable domain is DSGVTQTPKHLITATGQRVTLRCSPRSGDLSVYWYQQSLDQGLQFLIQYYNGEERAKGNILERFSAQQFPDLHSELNLSSLELGDSALYFCASSGGGIGRALGNEQFFGPGTRLTVL.

The rearrangement joins TRBV5-1 to TRBJ2-5; TRBD1 matches at 8 bases. The CDR3 sequence is 13 residues long. Germline CDR1 reads SGHRS; CDR2 reads YFSETQ. Losses at the gene ends were 1 base for V and 4 bases for J; bases not matched to a gene: 0. The CDR3 region has the DNA TGCGCCAGCAGCTTGACAGGGGGAGAGACCCAGTACTTC. It yields the protein CASSLTGGETQYF. The whole variable domain, remainder taken from reference TRBV5-1 and TRBJ2-5, is KAGVTQTPRYLIKTRGQQVTLSCSPISGHRSVSWYQQTPGQGLQFLFEYFSETQRNKGNFPGRFSGRQFSNSRSEMNVSTLELGDSALYLCASSLTGGETQYFGPGTRLLVL.

This rearrangement joins TRBV28 to TRBJ2-2, with 10 bases matching TRBD2. V was pared by 6 bases and J by 8 bases, with 9 bases of the junction left unmatched. CDR3 length equals 15 residues. Looked up from germline, CDR1 is MDHEN and CDR2 is SYDVKM. The CDR3 DNA reads TGTGCCAGCAGGATTTTTAGCGGGAGGCTGGGGGAGCTGTTTTTT. Translating gives CASRIFSGRLGELFF. Complete variable domain (other parts from reference TRBV28 and TRBJ2-2): DVKVTQSSRYLVKRTGEKVFLECVQDMDHENMFWYRQDPGLGLRLIYFSYDVKMKEKGDIPEGYSVSREKKERFSLILESASTNQTSMYLCASRIFSGRLGELFFGEGSRLTVL.

The chain carries TRBV29-1 and TRBJ2-3, with D possibly matching TRBD2 (7 bases). Germline loops: CDR1 SQVTM, CDR2 ANQGSEA. V lost 7 bases, J lost 3 bases, and 17 bases lay in between. CDR3 length: 14 amino acids. Here the CDR3 DNA reads TGCAGCGCGACACTGGGGGGGGCAACAGATACGCAGTATTTT. This codes for CSATLGGATDTQYF.

This chain joins TRBV14 and TRBJ2-1, with D perhaps TRBD1 (6 bases). Germline V gives CDR1 SGHDN, CDR2 FVKESK. CDR3 length equals 19 residues. The V end lost 0 bases, the J end lost 3 bases, and 21 bases lay between the germline ends. DNA of the CDR3: TGTGCCAGCAGCCAAGAAGGTCAGGGGTGGCAGGCGGTCTACAATGAGCAGTTCTTC. Its protein product is CASSQEGQGWQAVYNEQFF.

This sequence joins TRBV24-1 and TRBJ1-5; D is perhaps TRBD1 (5 bases). The length of the CDR3 is 12 residues. Germline CDR1 KGHDR, CDR2 SFDVKD. Trimming took 9 bases from V and 2 from J, leaving 7 bases between them. In nucleotides, the CDR3 is TGTGCCACCGGGGCCGGCAATCAGCCCCAGCATTTT. Amino acids: CATGAGNQPQHF.

This chain uses TRBV7-2 with TRBJ1-2; perhaps TRBD1 as D (5 bases). The CDR3 covers 14 residues. Trimming took 3 bases from V and 2 from J, leaving 10 bases between them. CDR1 is SGHTA, CDR2 FQGNSA, per germline. The CDR3 region is CASSFLDSNYGYTF. The CDR3 nucleotides read TGTGCCAGCAGCTTTCTTGACAGCAACTATGGCTACACCTTC.